This TCR beta chain is from a study of glioma-infiltrating T cells after dendritic cell vaccination. The overall study: Between about 2002 and 2013, patients got autologous tumor lysate-pulsed dendritic cell vaccines. Study-wide points: Higher pretreatment TIL content predicted longer progression-free time and survival.

The germline gives CDR1 LGHNA, CDR2 YNFKEQ. V lost 1 base and J lost 6, with 9 bases in between. The CDR3 loop spans 14 amino acids. A note on this clone: The antigen remains unidentified.

The protocol was immunoSEQ multiplex PCR, while the TCRdb copy is restricted to in-frame clones and leaves out a portion. The sample lists more than 85,000 clones; approximately 81% were seen once. The clonotype originates from a human donor with glioblastoma. The starting material was blood, obtained before dendritic cell vaccination. This chain links TRBV4-2 with TRBJ1-4; D is possibly TRBD1 (5 bases). CDR3 DNA sequence: TGTGCCAGCAGCCAAGTGACAGAATATGAAAAACTGTTTTTT. Translation: CASSQVTEYEKLFF.